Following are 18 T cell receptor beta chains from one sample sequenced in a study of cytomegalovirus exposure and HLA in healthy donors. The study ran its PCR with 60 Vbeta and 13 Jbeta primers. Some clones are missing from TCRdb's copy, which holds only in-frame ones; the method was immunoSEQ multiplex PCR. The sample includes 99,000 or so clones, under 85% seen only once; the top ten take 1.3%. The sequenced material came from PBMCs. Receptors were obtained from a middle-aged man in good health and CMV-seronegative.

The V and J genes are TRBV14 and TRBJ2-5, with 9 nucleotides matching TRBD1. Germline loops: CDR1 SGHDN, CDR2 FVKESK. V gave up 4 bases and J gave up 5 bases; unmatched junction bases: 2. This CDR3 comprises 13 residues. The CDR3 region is CASSRGTGETQYF. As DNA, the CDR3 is TGTGCCAGCAGCCGGGGGACAGGGGAGACCCAGTACTTC.

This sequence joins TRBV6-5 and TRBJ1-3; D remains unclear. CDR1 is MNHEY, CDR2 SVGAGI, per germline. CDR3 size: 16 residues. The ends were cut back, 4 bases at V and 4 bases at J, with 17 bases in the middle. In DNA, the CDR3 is TGTGCCAGCAGTTCGAGGAGGCTTACCGAAGGAAACACCATATATTTT. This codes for CASSSRRLTEGNTIYF.

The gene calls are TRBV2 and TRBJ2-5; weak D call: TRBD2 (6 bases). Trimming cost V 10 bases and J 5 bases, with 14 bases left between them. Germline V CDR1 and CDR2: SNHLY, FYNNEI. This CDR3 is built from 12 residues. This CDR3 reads CATLDYGETQYF. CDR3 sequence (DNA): TGTGCCACCCTGGACTATGGGGAGACCCAGTACTTC.

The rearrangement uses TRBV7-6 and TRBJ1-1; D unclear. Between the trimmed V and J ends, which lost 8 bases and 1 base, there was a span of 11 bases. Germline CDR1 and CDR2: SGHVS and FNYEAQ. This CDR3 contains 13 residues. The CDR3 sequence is CASRGTRNTEAFF. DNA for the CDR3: TGTGCCAGCCGGGGAACGCGGAACACTGAAGCTTTCTTT.

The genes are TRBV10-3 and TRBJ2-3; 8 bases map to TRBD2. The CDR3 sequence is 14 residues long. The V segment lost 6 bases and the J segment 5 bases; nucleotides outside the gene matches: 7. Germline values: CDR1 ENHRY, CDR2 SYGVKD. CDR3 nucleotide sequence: TGTGCCATCAGACCGGGACTAGATGGAGATACGCAGTATTTT. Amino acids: CAIRPGLDGDTQYF.

This CDR3 reads CSVAGTGYEKLFF. CDR3 sequence (DNA): TGCAGCGTTGCCGGGACAGGTTATGAAAAACTGTTTTTT. This sequence joins TRBV29-1 and TRBJ1-4, with TRBD1 identical over 8 bases. The ends lost 4 bases at V and 6 bases at J; junction bases unmatched: 4. CDR1 and CDR2 (germline): SQVTM, ANQGSEA. CDR3 size: 13 residues.

In DNA form, the CDR3 reads TGTGCCAGCAGTGAGCCTACAGGGGCGCGGCCGGAGACCCAGTACTTC. As protein: CASSEPTGARPETQYF. This chain links TRBV25-1 with TRBJ2-5, with TRBD1 matching over 7 bases. The germline V gene encodes CDR1 MGHDK and CDR2 SYGVNS. The CDR3 has 16 amino acids. Trimming at V came to 3 bases and at J to 5 bases, leaving 12 bases not matched to a gene. The variable domain in full, completed from reference TRBV25-1 and TRBJ2-5, reads EADIYQTPRYLVIGTGKKITLECSQTMGHDKMYWYQQDPGMELHLIHYSYGVNSTEKGDLSSESTVSRIRTEHFPLTLESARPSHTSQYLCASSEPTGARPETQYFGPGTRLLVL.

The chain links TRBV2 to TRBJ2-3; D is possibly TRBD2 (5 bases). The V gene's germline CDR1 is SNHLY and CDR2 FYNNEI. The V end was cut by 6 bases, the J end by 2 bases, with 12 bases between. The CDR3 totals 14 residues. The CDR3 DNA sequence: TGTGCCAGCAGGCTTGAGGGCTACACAGATACGCAGTATTTT. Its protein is CASRLEGYTDTQYF.

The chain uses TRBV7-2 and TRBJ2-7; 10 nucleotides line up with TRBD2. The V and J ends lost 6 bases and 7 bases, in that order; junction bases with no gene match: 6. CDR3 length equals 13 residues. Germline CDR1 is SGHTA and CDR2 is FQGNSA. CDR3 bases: TGTGCCAGCAGGGCTAGCGGGAGAGGTGAGCAGTACTTC. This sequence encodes CASRASGRGEQYF.

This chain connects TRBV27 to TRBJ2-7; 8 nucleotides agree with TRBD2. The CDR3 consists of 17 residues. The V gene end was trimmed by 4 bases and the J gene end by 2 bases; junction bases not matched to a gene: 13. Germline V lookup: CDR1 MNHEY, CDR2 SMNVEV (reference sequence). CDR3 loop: CASSSPAGGTQTYEQYF. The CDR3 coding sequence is TGTGCCAGCAGTTCGCCGGCGGGAGGAACGCAAACCTACGAGCAGTACTTC.

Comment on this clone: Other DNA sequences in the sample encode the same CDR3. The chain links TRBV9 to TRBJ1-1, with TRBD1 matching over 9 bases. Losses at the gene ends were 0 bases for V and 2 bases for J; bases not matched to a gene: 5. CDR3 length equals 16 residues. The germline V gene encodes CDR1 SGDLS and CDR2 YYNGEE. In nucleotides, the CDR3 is TGTGCCAGCAGCGTAGGTGACAGGGGGGGAAACACTGAAGCTTTCTTT. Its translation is CASSVGDRGGNTEAFF. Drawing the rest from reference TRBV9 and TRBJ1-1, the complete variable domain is DSGVTQTPKHLITATGQRVTLRCSPRSGDLSVYWYQQSLDQGLQFLIQYYNGEERAKGNILERFSAQQFPDLHSELNLSSLELGDSALYFCASSVGDRGGNTEAFFGQGTRLTVV.

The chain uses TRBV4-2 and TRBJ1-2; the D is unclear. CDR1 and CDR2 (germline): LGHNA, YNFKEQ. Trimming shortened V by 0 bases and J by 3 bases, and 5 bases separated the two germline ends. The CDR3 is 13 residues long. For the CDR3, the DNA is TGTGCCAGCAGCCAAGACGGGTACTATGGCTACACCTTC. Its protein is CASSQDGYYGYTF.

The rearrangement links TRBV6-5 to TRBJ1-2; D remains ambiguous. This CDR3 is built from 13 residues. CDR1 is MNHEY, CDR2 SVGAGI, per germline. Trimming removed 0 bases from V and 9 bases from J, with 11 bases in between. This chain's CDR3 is CASSYSLTESYTF. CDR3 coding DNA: TGTGCCAGCAGTTACTCGCTCACAGAAAGCTACACCTTC.

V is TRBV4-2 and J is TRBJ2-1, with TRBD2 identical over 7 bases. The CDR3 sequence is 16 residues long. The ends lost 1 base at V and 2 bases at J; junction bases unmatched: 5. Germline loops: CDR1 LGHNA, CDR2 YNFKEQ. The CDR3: CASSQVLGLAYNEQFF. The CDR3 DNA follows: TGTGCCAGCAGCCAAGTTCTCGGACTAGCCTACAATGAGCAGTTCTTC.

The CDR3 region has the DNA TGTGCCAGTAGTAGAGGGGACAGCTCCACAGATACGCAGTATTTT. Its protein product is CASSRGDSSTDTQYF. The chain has TRBV19 and TRBJ2-3; 7 bases are shared with TRBD1. This CDR3 is built from 15 residues. Looked up from germline, CDR1 is LNHDA and CDR2 is SQIVND (reference sequence). V lost 4 bases and J lost 2; bases outside the gene matches: 6.

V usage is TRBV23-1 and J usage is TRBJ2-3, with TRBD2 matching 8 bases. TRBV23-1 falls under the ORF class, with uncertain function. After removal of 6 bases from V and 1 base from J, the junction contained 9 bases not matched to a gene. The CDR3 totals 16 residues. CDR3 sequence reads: CASRITSGYRTDTQYF. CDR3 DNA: TGCGCCAGCAGGATAACTAGCGGATACCGCACAGATACGCAGTATTTT.

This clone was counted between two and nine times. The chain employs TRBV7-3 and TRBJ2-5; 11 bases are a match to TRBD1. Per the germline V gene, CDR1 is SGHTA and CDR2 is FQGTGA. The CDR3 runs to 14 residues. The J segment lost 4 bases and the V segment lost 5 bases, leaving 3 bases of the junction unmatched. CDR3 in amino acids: CASSRTGGVETQYF. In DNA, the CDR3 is TGTGCCAGCAGCCGGACAGGGGGCGTAGAGACCCAGTACTTC.

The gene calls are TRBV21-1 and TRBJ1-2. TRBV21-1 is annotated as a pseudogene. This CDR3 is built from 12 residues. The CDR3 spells CASSTDFYGYTF. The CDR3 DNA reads TGTGCCAGCAGCACGGACTTTTATGGCTACACCTTC.